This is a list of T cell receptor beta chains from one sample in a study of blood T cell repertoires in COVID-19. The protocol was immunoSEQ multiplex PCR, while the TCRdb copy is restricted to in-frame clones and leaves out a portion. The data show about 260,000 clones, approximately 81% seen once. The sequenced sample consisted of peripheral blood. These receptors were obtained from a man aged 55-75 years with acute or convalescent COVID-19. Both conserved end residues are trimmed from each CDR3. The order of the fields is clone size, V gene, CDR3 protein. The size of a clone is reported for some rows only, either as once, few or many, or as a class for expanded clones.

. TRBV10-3 AISTSGDYNEQF
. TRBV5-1 ASSSGTGALNYGYT
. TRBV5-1 ASRPTGSSSYEQY
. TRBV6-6 ASMAGRAF
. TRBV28 ASSWPTREEQY
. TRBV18 ASSRPSGSLGMETQY
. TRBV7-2 ASSLFGGKGSNEQF
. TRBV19 ASSPRQVINEKLF
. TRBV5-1 ASSPGANSPLH
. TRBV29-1 SVEGLGGGYT
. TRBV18 ASSPPEGRVTEAF
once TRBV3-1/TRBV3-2 ASSLQQTSGGTNTQY
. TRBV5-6 ASSWGGNTIY
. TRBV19 ASMGFRVNTEAF
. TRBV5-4 ASSLDRTGNYGYT
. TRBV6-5 ASSSQGQGWNQPQH
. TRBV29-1 SVTGTGNYEQY
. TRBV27 ASSGYRGTLSTDTQY
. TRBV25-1 ASSDPGTDIYGYT
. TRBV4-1 ASSHTQGGETQY
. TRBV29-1 SANRDQETQY
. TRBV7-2 ASSFRQGARYGYT
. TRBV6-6 ASSRTGDYGYT
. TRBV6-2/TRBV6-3 ASSYTPAVRSYEQY
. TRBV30 AWIPGEALGGELF
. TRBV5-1 ASSPGLVRGQNNIQY
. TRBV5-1 ASSSRGPNGYT
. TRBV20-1 SASLAGTDTQY
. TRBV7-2 ASSLSSRGGHGQF
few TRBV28 ASRLAGREQY
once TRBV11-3 ASSLRGGQGTGQPQH
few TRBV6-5 ASRDRGSSSYEQY
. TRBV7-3 ASSPGTSAADGYT
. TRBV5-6 ASSLARVSKNIQY
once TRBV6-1 ASSAFGTSDTGELF
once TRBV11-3 ASSLGQGAADTQY
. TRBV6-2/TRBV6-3 ASSTSRTDTGELF
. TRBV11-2 ASSQERGGQNEQF
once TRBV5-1 ASSYRSGLAGGTSYNEQF
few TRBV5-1 ASSSGQGARYTDTQY
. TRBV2 ASSEGQGSGNQPQH
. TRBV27 ASSSTETGDYEQY
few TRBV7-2 ASSADASPLH
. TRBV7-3 ASSLIRTGNYEQY
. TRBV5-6 ASSLVRTLANYGYT
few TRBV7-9 ASSLGQGNPTDTQY
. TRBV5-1 ASSLDGISYEQY
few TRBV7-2 ASSPLGQGNGYT
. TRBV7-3 ASSAGTYNEQF
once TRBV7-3 ASSSRLIPGQGAVNTGELF
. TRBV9 ASSKTGTRDGYT
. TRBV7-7 ASSLGGPSGNTIY
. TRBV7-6 ASSKDRNTEAF
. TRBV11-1 ASSPGQGRGYT
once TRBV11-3 ASSQHTGYEQF
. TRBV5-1 ASNAGPYNSPLH
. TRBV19 ASSPGGPYEQY